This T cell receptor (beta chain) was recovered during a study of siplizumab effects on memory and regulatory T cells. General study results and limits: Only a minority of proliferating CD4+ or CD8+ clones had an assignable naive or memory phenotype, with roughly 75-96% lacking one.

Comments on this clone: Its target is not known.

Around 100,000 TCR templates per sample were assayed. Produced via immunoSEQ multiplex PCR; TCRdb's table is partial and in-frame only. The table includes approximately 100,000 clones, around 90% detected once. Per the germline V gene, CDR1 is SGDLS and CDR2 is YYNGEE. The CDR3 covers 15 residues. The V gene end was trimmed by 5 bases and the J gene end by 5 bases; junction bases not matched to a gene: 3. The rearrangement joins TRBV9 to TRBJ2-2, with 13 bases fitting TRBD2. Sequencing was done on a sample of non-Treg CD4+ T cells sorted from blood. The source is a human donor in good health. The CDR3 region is CASRRLAGGTGELFF. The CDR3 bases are TGTGCCAGCAGACGACTAGCGGGAGGTACCGGGGAGCTGTTTTTT.